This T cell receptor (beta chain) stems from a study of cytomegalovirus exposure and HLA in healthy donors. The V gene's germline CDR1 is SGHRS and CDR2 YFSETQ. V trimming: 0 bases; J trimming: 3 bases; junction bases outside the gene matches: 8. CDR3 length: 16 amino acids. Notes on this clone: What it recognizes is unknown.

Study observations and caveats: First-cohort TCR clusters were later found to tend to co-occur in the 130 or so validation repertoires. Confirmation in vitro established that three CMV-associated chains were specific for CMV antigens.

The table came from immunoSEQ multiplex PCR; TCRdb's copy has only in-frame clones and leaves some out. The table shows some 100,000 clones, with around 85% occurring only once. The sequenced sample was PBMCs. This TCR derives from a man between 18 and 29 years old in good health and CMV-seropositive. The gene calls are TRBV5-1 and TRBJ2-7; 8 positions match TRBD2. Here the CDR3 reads CASSLGQPGLVYEQYF. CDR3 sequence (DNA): TGCGCCAGCAGCTTGGGCCAGCCGGGACTAGTCTACGAGCAGTACTTC.